The 14 T cell receptor beta chains presented below share a single source sample, sequenced in a study of breast tumors, draining lymph nodes, adjacent tissues. One entry per CDR3 protein, called by TCRdb with MiXCR from the multiplex PCR reads. The table lists roughly 220,000 distinct CDR3 sequences, around 34% of them singletons. Breast cancer patients provided tissue from their axillary draining lymph nodes. Input material: axillary lymph node tissue. Receptors were obtained from a female donor with breast cancer. Some clones in this sample may be carry-over from other donors' samples.

This clonotype was seen at least ten times. The V and J genes are TRBV2 and TRBJ2-3; 8 bases agree with TRBD2. Germline CDR1 and CDR2: SNHLY and FYNNEI. Trimming removed 3 bases from V and 2 bases from J; junction bases left unmatched: 7. The length of the CDR3 is 16 residues. CDR3 DNA sequence: TGTGCCAGCAGTGAGGGAAGCGGGAGAGTCACAGATACGCAGTATTTT. The encoded protein is CASSEGSGRVTDTQYF.

This clonotype was detected a few times. The rearrangement links TRBV5-4 to TRBJ2-1, with TRBD2 matching over 8 bases. The CDR3 contains 16 residues. Trimming cost V 2 bases and J 6 bases; bases outside gene matches: 10. Germline CDR1 reads SGHNT; CDR2 reads YYREEE (reference sequence). As DNA, the CDR3 is TGTGCCAGCAGCTTAGGACTAGCCATATCTCTCAATGAGCAGTTCTTC. It translates to CASSLGLAISLNEQFF. The full variable domain, rest sourced from reference TRBV5-4 and TRBJ2-1, is ETGVTQSPTHLIKTRGQQVTLRCSSQSGHNTVSWYQQALGQGPQFIFQYYREEENGRGNFPPRFSGLQFPNYSSELNVNALELDDSALYLCASSLGLAISLNEQFFGPGTRLTVL.

As regards this clonotype: One base away lies a much larger clone, so this may be a sequencing read error. This sequence joins TRBV6-6 and TRBJ1-2; the D is unclear. Germline CDR1 MNHNY, CDR2 SVGAGI (reference sequence). The V and J ends lost 8 bases and 8 bases respectively, with 18 bases between them. The CDR3 extends over 13 amino acids. The CDR3 nucleotides read TGTGCCAGCGGTCCCCTGGGGATATCCGGCTACACCTTC. It yields the protein CASGPLGISGYTF.

The chain employs TRBV7-2 and TRBJ1-1, with 10 bases matching TRBD1. V was pared by 5 bases and J by 2 bases, with 8 bases of the junction left unmatched. This CDR3 is built from 16 residues. Germline loops: CDR1 SGHTA, CDR2 FQGNSA. The CDR3 loop reads CASSPGQGEYNTEAFF. CDR3 nucleotides: TGTGCCAGCAGCCCTGGACAGGGGGAGTATAACACTGAAGCTTTCTTT.

The sample holds a few counts of this clonotype. CDR3 DNA: TGTGCCAGCAGACACACAGATACGCAGTATTTT. It yields the protein CASRHTDTQYF. The J gene is TRBJ2-3, the V gene TRBV27; D is unclear. This CDR3 has 11 amino acids. V was clipped by 6 bases and J by 2 bases, with 3 bases between them. CDR1 is MNHEY and CDR2 is SMNVEV in the germline V gene (reference sequence).

V gene TRBV5-1 combines with J gene TRBJ2-1, with D tentatively TRBD1 or TRBD2 (5 bases each). There are 13 residues in the CDR3. Germline V CDR1 and CDR2: SGHRS, YFSETQ. V shed 4 bases and J shed 8 bases, with 13 bases lying between them. CDR3 in DNA: TGCGCCAGCAGCCGGGACCCTAACTATGAGCAGTTCTTC. Translated, it gives CASSRDPNYEQFF.

This clonotype has more than one count but fewer than ten. A much larger clone lies a single base off, so this may be a read error. This chain connects TRBV24-1 to TRBJ2-1; D possibly corresponds to TRBD2 (11 bases). Per germline, CDR1 KGHDR and CDR2 SFDVKD. The CDR3 covers 22 residues. DNA for the CDR3: TGTGCCACAACTTTCGACAGGGGGCAGACTAGCGGGGTAAGTAGCTCCTACCATGAGCAGTTCTTC. Residues: CATTFDRGQTSGVSSSYHEQFF.

This clonotype was seen many times. This CDR3 reads CASSQVDGSGETQYF. The CDR3 bases are TGTGCCAGCAGCCAAGTCGACGGGAGCGGGGAGACCCAGTACTTC. The chain is built from TRBV3-1 and TRBJ2-5; D is perhaps TRBD2 (6 bases). Trimming took off 1 base at V and 5 bases at J, with 14 bases between the two ends. The CDR3 is 15 residues long. Germline V gene lookup returns CDR1 LGHDT and CDR2 YNNKEL (reference sequence).

The table lists this clonotype with a few counts. It may be a read error: a sequence one base away is much more abundant. No conserved phenylalanine or tryptophan ends this CDR3, so it is likely a read error. The chain carries TRBV7-9 and TRBJ2-1; D perhaps matches TRBD1 (5 bases). The V end was cut by 5 bases, the J end by 5 bases, with 13 bases between. This CDR3 is built from 14 residues. The germline CDR1 and CDR2 sequences are SEHNR and FQNEAQ (reference sequence). The CDR3 DNA is TGTGCCAGCAGCCGCATCAGGGAAAACAATGAGCAGTTCCTC. It specifies CASSRIRENNEQFL.

This clonotype was observed at least ten times. The rearrangement links TRBV6-6 to TRBJ1-2; 8 bases line up with TRBD1. The V gene end was trimmed by 8 bases and the J gene end by 6 bases; junction bases not matched to a gene: 8. CDR1 is MNHNY and CDR2 is SVGAGI in the germline V gene (reference sequence). CDR3 length: 13 residues. CDR3: CASERQGFDGYTF. The CDR3 DNA is TGTGCCAGCGAGAGACAGGGGTTCGATGGCTACACCTTC.

J is TRBJ2-5 and V is TRBV2; 16 bases align to TRBD2. V lost 10 bases and J lost 4; bases outside the gene matches: 6. The CDR3 is made up of 15 amino acids. Per germline, CDR1 SNHLY and CDR2 FYNNEI. For the CDR3, the DNA is TGTGCCACCACCGGGACTAGCGGGGGGGTAGAGACCCAGTACTTC. The encoded protein is CATTGTSGGVETQYF.

The chain combines TRBV20-1 with TRBJ2-7; 9 bases fit TRBD2. The V and J ends lost 6 bases and 6 bases, in that order; junction bases with no gene match: 12. The CDR3 has 14 amino acids. Germline CDR1 DFQATT, CDR2 SNEGSKA (reference sequence). CDR3 sequence (DNA): TGCAGTGCGAGGAGGCGGGGGGGATTGGCCGAGCAGTACTTC. Protein product: CSARRRGGLAEQYF.

Worth noting for this clonotype: This CDR3 fails to terminate in the conserved phenylalanine or tryptophan, so it likely reflects a read error. Because the CDR3's place on the DNA is in doubt, the DNA is left out and the CDR3 is given as listed by TCRdb. The chain links TRBV10-1 to TRBJ2-2. The CDR3 has 12 residues if both end residues are counted. Germline CDR1 WNHNN, CDR2 SYGVQD (reference sequence). CDR3 amino acids: CASSENTGELRI.

This clonotype was recorded many times. V gene TRBV7-2 combines with J gene TRBJ2-7; 9 bases are shared with TRBD1. The CDR3 is 16 amino acids. Germline V gene lookup returns CDR1 SGHTA and CDR2 FQGNSA. The V segment lost 0 bases and the J segment 7 bases; nucleotides outside the gene matches: 10. Here the CDR3 reads CASSLASNRGQGEQYF. DNA for the CDR3: TGTGCCAGCAGCTTAGCATCCAACAGGGGGCAGGGGGAGCAGTACTTC. Complete variable domain (other parts from reference TRBV7-2 and TRBJ2-7): GAGVSQSPSNKVTEKGKDVELRCDPISGHTALYWYRQSLGQGLEFLIYFQGNSAPDKSGLPSDRFSAERTGGSVSTLTIQRTQQEDSAVYLCASSLASNRGQGEQYFGPGTRLTVT.